A single TCR beta chain is shown here with its context. CDR3 length equals 15 residues. Trimming shortened V by 0 bases and J by 1 base, and 9 bases separated the two germline ends. Germline CDR1 is MNHEY and CDR2 is SVGEGT. Libraries were prepared by immunoSEQ multiplex PCR; TCRdb keeps only in-frame clonotypes and omits some of them. This table has 150,000 to 200,000 clones, about 88% appearing once. These data are taken from a study of blood T cell repertoires in COVID-19. This sequence was found in a young woman who had recovered from COVID-19. The material sequenced was PBMCs or T cells enriched from blood (not recorded which). V is TRBV6-2 or TRBV6-3 and J is TRBJ1-1; D uncertain. The CDR3 loop reads CASSYSIRENTEAFF. CDR3 DNA: TGTGCCAGCAGTTACTCGATCCGGGAGAACACTGAAGCTTTCTTT.